Presented here are 19 T cell receptor beta chains from one specimen sequenced in a study of Graves' ophthalmopathy and Graves' hyperthyroidism. Amplification of TCR beta CDR3 regions used RNA transcripts. An opening RT-PCR round employed HTBI primers and preceded a second-round multiplex PCR. TCRdb reprocessed the multiplex PCR reads with MiXCR, giving one entry per CDR3 protein. The sample has approximately 480,000 distinct CDR3 sequences; approximately 15% are singletons. Sequenced: blood. The receptors stem from a woman in her thirties with Graves' ophthalmopathy.

This clonotype came up many times. The chain uses TRBV29-1 and TRBJ2-5; D is possibly TRBD2 (6 bases). CDR1 and CDR2 (germline): SQVTM, ANQGSEA. The length of the CDR3 is 13 residues. V lost 8 bases, J lost 1 base, and 14 bases lay in between. CDR3 region: CSLTGSSQETQYF. The DNA for the CDR3 is TGCAGCCTCACCGGGAGTTCCCAAGAGACCCAGTACTTC. Together with reference TRBV29-1 and TRBJ2-5, the CDR3 gives the full variable domain: SAVISQKPSRDICQRGTSLTIQCQVDSQVTMMFWYRQQPGQSLTLIATANQGSEATYESGFVIDKFPISRPNLTFSTLTVSNMSPEDSSIYLCSLTGSSQETQYFGPGTRLLVL.

The rearrangement joins TRBV12-3 or TRBV12-4 to TRBJ2-1, with TRBD1 identical over 7 bases. The CDR3 runs to 16 residues. J was trimmed by 2 bases and V by 5 bases; bases with no gene match: 9. Written as DNA, the CDR3 is TGTGCCAGCAGTAAACCAGGGGGTCGAACCTACAATGAGCAGTTCTTC. It encodes CASSKPGGRTYNEQFF.

In its sample, this clonotype was seen many times. The V gene is TRBV7-3, the J gene TRBJ2-2; perhaps TRBD2 as D (7 bases). The CDR3 contains 16 residues. Looked up from germline, CDR1 is SGHTA and CDR2 is FQGTGA. V was trimmed by 4 bases and J by 5 bases, leaving 17 bases between them. The CDR3 coding sequence is TGTGCCAGCAGCTCCTCCGGGGGGCGACGGACCGGGGAGCTGTTTTTT. Translating it yields CASSSSGGRRTGELFF.

This clonotype was observed a few times. The J gene is TRBJ2-7, the V gene TRBV4-1, with D tentatively TRBD1 (6 bases). Germline-derived CDR1 and CDR2 are MGHRA and YSYEKL. V lost 1 base and J 0 bases, leaving 7 bases between the germline ends. This CDR3 has 14 residues. CDR3 region: CASSQGDISYEQYF. The CDR3 coding sequence is TGCGCCAGCAGCCAAGGGGACATCTCCTACGAGCAGTACTTC.

This clonotype was observed at least ten times. The rearrangement joins TRBV12-3 or TRBV12-4 to TRBJ1-2; no definite D call. The V and J ends lost 3 bases and 4 bases respectively, with 9 bases between them. The CDR3 spans 13 residues. Here the CDR3 DNA reads TGTGCCAGCAGTTTTGTCTCAGCCTATGGCTACACCTTC. This codes for CASSFVSAYGYTF.

This clonotype was picked up many times. This chain links TRBV11-3 with TRBJ2-5; D gene uncertain. This CDR3 is built from 12 residues. Germline-derived CDR1 and CDR2 are SGHNT and YENEEA. V gave up 9 bases and J gave up 1 base, with 9 bases separating them. CDR3 coding DNA: TGTGCCAGTGGGCAGGCCCAAGAGACCCAGTACTTC. Encoded protein: CASGQAQETQYF.

This clonotype was seen at least ten times. The chain is built from TRBV6-1 and TRBJ1-5; the D is unclear. Trimming removed 7 bases from V and 1 base from J, with 5 bases in between. From germline, CDR1 is MNHNS and CDR2 SASEGT. This CDR3 comprises 12 residues. The CDR3 nucleotides read TGTGCCAGCACCCAGAGCAATCAGCCCCAGCATTTT. It is translated as CASTQSNQPQHF.

This clonotype has a count of ten or more. The chain couples TRBV29-1 to TRBJ2-5; D could derive from TRBD1 or TRBD2 (6 bases each). The CDR3 has 14 amino acids. Trimming shortened V by 6 bases and J by 5 bases, and 19 bases separated the two germline ends. Germline V lookup: CDR1 SQVTM, CDR2 ANQGSEA. In nucleotides, the CDR3 is TGCAGCGTGGAGGGACAAGACTGGCGGGAGACCCAGTACTTC. It is translated as CSVEGQDWRETQYF.

This clonotype occurred many times. The gene calls are TRBV20-1 and TRBJ2-7; the match to TRBD2 covers 7 bases. J lost 4 bases, V lost 2 bases, and 8 bases had no gene match. There are 14 residues in the CDR3. Germline V CDR1 and CDR2: DFQATT, SNEGSKA (reference sequence). The chain's CDR3 is CSARLGGGEYEQYF. In nucleotides, the CDR3 is TGCAGTGCTAGATTGGGCGGGGGAGAATACGAGCAGTACTTC.

In this sample, this clonotype turned up many times. This sequence joins TRBV4-1 and TRBJ1-1; D possibly corresponds to TRBD1 (5 bases). Trimming left V 3 bases short and J 5 bases short, with 13 bases between. CDR3 length: 14 residues. Germline V lookup: CDR1 MGHRA, CDR2 YSYEKL. Written as DNA, the CDR3 is TGCGCCAGCAGCCAGGTAGGGGTGGCGACTGAAGCTTTCTTT. Its protein is CASSQVGVATEAFF.

The chain combines TRBV12-3 or TRBV12-4 with TRBJ2-7; 10 bases map to TRBD2. This CDR3 has 15 amino acids. V lost 6 bases, J lost 3 bases, and 8 bases stayed unmatched. Here the CDR3 DNA reads TGTGCCAGCAGGGGATGGACTAGCGGATACTACGAGCAGTACTTC. It encodes CASRGWTSGYYEQYF.

The rearrangement links TRBV6-1 to TRBJ2-2; maybe TRBD1 (7 bases). In germline, CDR1 is MNHNS, CDR2 SASEGT. The V end was cut by 6 bases, the J end by 5 bases, with 16 bases between. The CDR3 consists of 15 residues. The CDR3 DNA is TGTGCCAGCAGCTCCGCAGGGGGGCCGACCGGGGAGCTGTTTTTT. This sequence encodes CASSSAGGPTGELFF.

The chain is built from TRBV10-3 and TRBJ1-1; D unclear. The CDR3 sequence is 16 residues long. Germline V lookup: CDR1 ENHRY, CDR2 SYGVKD. Trimming took 3 bases from V and 1 from J, leaving 15 bases between them. For the CDR3, the DNA is TGTGCCATCAGTGACTTTCTAAGGCAGGCGAACACTGAAGCTTTCTTT. It yields the protein CAISDFLRQANTEAFF.

This clonotype was seen repeatedly, ten times or more. The chain uses TRBV4-1 and TRBJ2-6; TRBD2 matches at 11 bases. Germline V gives CDR1 MGHRA, CDR2 YSYEKL. The V gene end was trimmed by 4 bases and the J gene end by 4 bases; junction bases not matched to a gene: 12. The CDR3 contains 19 residues. The CDR3 DNA reads TGCGCCAGCAGCCCCTTAGCGGGGGGGATAGTATCGGGGGCCAACGTCCTGACTTTC. Translation: CASSPLAGGIVSGANVLTF.

There are many counts of this clonotype. The chain couples TRBV24-1 to TRBJ1-1; 7 nucleotides agree with TRBD1. V was clipped by 7 bases and J by 6 bases; unmatched bases: 7. Looked up from germline, CDR1 is KGHDR and CDR2 is SFDVKD. CDR3 size: 13 residues. The DNA of the CDR3 is TGTGCCACCAGGAGACAGGGTTGGTCTGAAGCTTTCTTT. Its protein is CATRRQGWSEAFF.

The table lists this clonotype with many counts. This rearrangement joins TRBV28 to TRBJ2-7; 9 nucleotides line up with TRBD1. The CDR3 spans 16 residues. Germline trimming cut 8 bases from V and 2 bases from J; bases unmatched to any gene: 13. Germline assignment: CDR1 MDHEN and CDR2 SYDVKM. The chain's CDR3 is CASVPLRRDRAYEQYF. The CDR3 DNA reads TGTGCCAGCGTGCCCTTGAGGCGGGACAGGGCCTACGAGCAGTACTTC.

This sequence joins TRBV3-1 and TRBJ1-5; D uncertain. Per the germline V gene, CDR1 is LGHDT and CDR2 is YNNKEL (reference sequence). The length of the CDR3 is 14 residues. The germline V and J ends were trimmed by 1 base and 1 base, with 5 bases remaining between them. The CDR3 here is CASSQVDSNQPQHF. CDR3 DNA: TGTGCCAGCAGCCAAGTGGACAGCAATCAGCCCCAGCATTTT.

This clonotype was observed many times. The chain uses TRBV7-2 and TRBJ1-3; D possibly corresponds to TRBD1 (6 bases). CDR1 is SGHTA and CDR2 is FQGNSA in the germline V gene. The CDR3 runs to 15 residues. The germline V and J ends were trimmed by 1 base and 4 bases, with 11 bases remaining between them. The CDR3 reads CASSLGGRGGNTIYF. The CDR3 DNA is TGTGCCAGCAGCTTAGGCGGCAGGGGAGGAAACACCATATATTTT.

This clonotype has at least ten counts. The V call is TRBV15, the J call TRBJ1-2; 7 bases are shared with TRBD1. V shed 0 bases and J 3 bases; nucleotides not matched to a gene: 4. CDR3 length equals 15 residues. The germline V gene encodes CDR1 LNHNV and CDR2 YYDKDF (reference sequence). CDR3 protein: CATSREKGAYYGYTF. The CDR3 coding sequence is TGTGCCACCAGCAGAGAAAAGGGGGCCTACTATGGCTACACCTTC.